These 24 T cell receptor beta chains came from one sample sequenced in a study of blood T cell repertoires in COVID-19. Clones were sequenced by immunoSEQ multiplex PCR, and TCRdb holds only the in-frame ones, with some missing. The data show over 110,000 clones, over 75% seen once. The sequenced material came from peripheral blood. The receptor set was obtained from a man in his 70s with acute or convalescent COVID-19.

The chain uses TRBV6-5 and TRBJ1-1; no reliable D call. The CDR3 is 14 amino acids. Between the trimmed V and J ends, which lost 6 bases and 6 bases, there was a span of 17 bases. Germline V lookup: CDR1 MNHEY, CDR2 SVGAGI. For the CDR3, the DNA is TGTGCCAGCAGACCTGGTCCCACTCTATCTGAAGCTTTCTTT. Encoded protein: CASRPGPTLSEAFF.

The chain recombines TRBV19 with TRBJ2-2; a weak D match, TRBD2 (6 bases). The germline gives CDR1 LNHDA, CDR2 SQIVND (reference sequence). Trimming removed 9 bases from V and 2 bases from J, with 16 bases in between. The CDR3 consists of 15 residues. The chain's CDR3 is CASQSGGINTGELFF. The CDR3 DNA sequence: TGTGCCAGCCAATCCGGAGGGATTAACACCGGGGAGCTGTTTTTT. The whole variable domain, remainder taken from reference TRBV19 and TRBJ2-2, is DGGITQSPKYLFRKEGQNVTLSCEQNLNHDAMYWYRQDPGQGLRLIYYSQIVNDFQKGDIAEGYSVSREKKESFPLTVTSAQKNPTAFYLCASQSGGINTGELFFGEGSRLTVL.

This clone has only a few counts. V usage is TRBV12-3 or TRBV12-4 and J usage is TRBJ1-2, with D maybe TRBD1 (6 bases). The CDR3 loop spans 13 amino acids. V gave up 2 bases and J gave up 8 bases, with 12 bases separating them. The CDR3 nucleotides read TGTGCCAGCAGTTTAAGACAGGAGTTGGGCTACACCTTC. Residues: CASSLRQELGYTF.

This clone came up once. V usage is TRBV19 and J usage is TRBJ2-5; D gene uncertain. V was clipped by 5 bases and J by 2 bases, with 9 bases between them. CDR3 length: 13 amino acids. Germline CDR1 and CDR2: LNHDA and SQIVND (reference sequence). The CDR3 DNA follows: TGTGCCAGTAGTCGCCAGTCGCAAGAGACCCAGTACTTC. Amino acid sequence: CASSRQSQETQYF. Full variable domain (remainder filled in from reference TRBV19 and TRBJ2-5): DGGITQSPKYLFRKEGQNVTLSCEQNLNHDAMYWYRQDPGQGLRLIYYSQIVNDFQKGDIAEGYSVSREKKESFPLTVTSAQKNPTAFYLCASSRQSQETQYFGPGTRLLVL.

V is TRBV13 and J is TRBJ1-6, with 7 bases that match TRBD1. Germline values: CDR1 PRHDT, CDR2 FYEKMQ (reference sequence). Losses at the gene ends were 5 bases for V and 5 bases for J; bases not matched to a gene: 9. This CDR3 region has 16 residues. The CDR3 is CASSAAGTENNSPLHF. The CDR3 DNA sequence: TGTGCCAGCAGCGCGGCCGGGACAGAAAATAATTCACCCCTCCACTTT.

The gene calls are TRBV2 and TRBJ2-5; maybe TRBD1 (6 bases). CDR3 length: 13 amino acids. CDR1 is SNHLY and CDR2 is FYNNEI in the germline V gene. The ends were cut back, 7 bases at V and 6 bases at J, with 15 bases in the middle. The CDR3 protein is CASIMDSPKTQYF. DNA for the CDR3: TGTGCCAGCATTATGGACAGTCCGAAGACCCAGTACTTC.

This clone was picked up one time. The chain joins TRBV2 to TRBJ1-2, with no clear D. Germline CDR1 and CDR2: SNHLY and FYNNEI. The CDR3 runs to 16 residues. V lost 5 bases to trimming and J lost 4 bases, with 20 bases between them. CDR3 DNA: TGTGCCAGCAGTTTGGAGGCTCTGTGGCAGAGCTATGGCTACACCTTC. Amino acids: CASSLEALWQSYGYTF.

The gene calls are TRBV28 and TRBJ1-1; possibly TRBD1 for D (6 bases). The germline V and J ends were trimmed by 5 bases and 6 bases, with 16 bases remaining between them. CDR1 and CDR2 from the germline V gene are MDHEN and SYDVKM. This CDR3 region has 14 residues. The CDR3 sequence: CASSPGAAVSEAFF. CDR3 DNA sequence: TGTGCCAGCAGTCCAGGGGCAGCCGTGTCTGAAGCTTTCTTT.

The chain joins TRBV18 to TRBJ1-5; 7 bases agree with TRBD1. The germline gives CDR1 KGHSH, CDR2 LQKENI. The CDR3 is made up of 15 amino acids. The V and J ends lost 3 bases and 4 bases, in that order; junction bases with no gene match: 6. In DNA, the CDR3 is TGTGCCAGCTCACCTTCGGGACAGTTAAATCAGCCCCAGCATTTT. It codes for CASSPSGQLNQPQHF.

This clone turned up a few times. This chain connects TRBV4-2 to TRBJ1-5, with 8 bases fitting TRBD1. J was trimmed by 2 bases and V by 4 bases; bases with no gene match: 10. Germline loops: CDR1 LGHNA, CDR2 YNFKEQ. The length of the CDR3 is 17 residues. Here the CDR3 reads CASSRLQGDAGNQPQHF. Written as DNA, the CDR3 is TGTGCCAGCAGCCGATTACAGGGGGACGCGGGCAATCAGCCCCAGCATTTT.

V gene TRBV28 combines with J gene TRBJ1-2; D ambiguous. The CDR3 is 13 residues long. Trimming took off 7 bases at V and 4 bases at J, with 13 bases between the two ends. Germline CDR1 reads MDHEN; CDR2 reads SYDVKM. CDR3 coding DNA: TGTGCCAGCACCATTCCCGGACTCTATGGCTACACCTTC. Translation gives CASTIPGLYGYTF.

The rearrangement uses TRBV7-8 and TRBJ1-1; 7 nucleotides line up with TRBD1. CDR3 size: 14 residues. V lost 1 base, J lost 5 bases, and 4 bases stayed unmatched. CDR1 is SGHVS and CDR2 is FQNEAQ in the germline V gene. The CDR3 here is CASSLVRDRTEAFF. The CDR3 DNA reads TGTGCCAGCAGCTTAGTAAGGGACAGAACTGAAGCTTTCTTT.

The chain combines TRBV3-1 (or the pseudogene TRBV3-2) with TRBJ2-2, with D perhaps matching TRBD2 (6 bases). This CDR3 has 16 residues. The V and J ends lost 3 bases and 2 bases respectively, with 13 bases between them. The germline CDR1 and CDR2 sequences are LGHDT and YNNKEL (reference sequence). This chain's CDR3 is CASSQRGTSNTGELFF. DNA of the CDR3: TGTGCCAGCAGCCAGAGAGGGACTTCTAACACCGGGGAGCTGTTTTTT.

V gene TRBV18 combines with J gene TRBJ2-2; D may be TRBD2 (6 bases). Trimming cost V 1 base and J 5 bases, with 11 bases left between them. Looked up from germline, CDR1 is KGHSH and CDR2 is LQKENI. The CDR3 sequence is 15 residues long. The chain's CDR3 is CASSPRRDFTGELFF. The CDR3 region has the DNA TGTGCCAGCTCACCACGGAGGGATTTTACCGGGGAGCTGTTTTTT.

Of note for this clone: An end of the junction differs from the germline gene, which may be a read error. The J gene is TRBJ1-2, the V gene TRBV11-2, with D unclear. Germline V CDR1 and CDR2: SGHAT, FQNNGV. The CDR3 is made up of 12 amino acids. The chain's CDR3 is CASSLDIHGYTF. For the CDR3, the DNA is TGTGCCAGCAGCCTAGATATCCATGGCTACACCTTC.

V gene TRBV9 combines with J gene TRBJ1-4, with TRBD1 identical over 7 bases. Germline V gene data show CDR1 as SGDLS and CDR2 as YYNGEE. The length of the CDR3 is 16 residues. J gave up 4 bases and V 3 bases, and 9 bases lay outside the gene matches. For the CDR3, the DNA is TGTGCCAGCAGCGAGGGGCCGACAGGGTTTAATGAAAAACTGTTTTTT. It yields the protein CASSEGPTGFNEKLFF.

Only one count was recorded for this clone. This chain uses TRBV18 with TRBJ1-1; D is perhaps TRBD1 (5 bases). The CDR3 has 15 amino acids. The V gene's germline CDR1 is KGHSH and CDR2 LQKENI. V was cut by 3 bases and J by 1 base, with 12 bases left in between. The CDR3 DNA follows: TGTGCCAGCTCACCGCCGGGACTTAGGAACACTGAAGCTTTCTTT. Amino acids: CASSPPGLRNTEAFF.

This chain links TRBV19 with TRBJ1-4; 9 bases align to TRBD1. V lost 4 bases, J lost 2 bases, and 8 bases stayed unmatched. Germline assignment: CDR1 LNHDA and CDR2 SQIVND (reference sequence). This CDR3 is 17 amino acids long. The CDR3 here is CASSSSGTGRTNEKLFF. DNA of the CDR3: TGTGCCAGTAGTAGCTCCGGGACAGGGAGGACTAATGAAAAACTGTTTTTT.

The chain is built from TRBV10-1 and TRBJ2-3; D call uncertain. Germline CDR1 WNHNN, CDR2 SYGVQD (reference sequence). The germline V and J ends were trimmed by 5 bases and 5 bases, with 14 bases remaining between them. This CDR3 has 14 residues. CDR3 sequence reads: CASSSSRVGDTQYF. CDR3 DNA sequence: TGCGCCAGCAGTTCTTCTCGGGTGGGAGATACGCAGTATTTT.

This rearrangement joins TRBV7-9 to TRBJ2-1, with D possibly matching TRBD1 (5 bases). Per germline, CDR1 SEHNR and CDR2 FQNEAQ (reference sequence). This CDR3 region has 16 residues. V lost 5 bases and J 0 bases, leaving 14 bases between the germline ends. DNA for the CDR3: TGTGCCAGCAGCCCAGGGCGACAGAGCTCCTACAATGAGCAGTTCTTC. Residues: CASSPGRQSSYNEQFF.

The chain joins TRBV7-3 to TRBJ1-1; 9 bases are shared with TRBD1. Looked up from germline, CDR1 is SGHTA and CDR2 is FQGTGA. The junction had 4 bases not matched to a gene; V was cut back by 5 bases and J by 0 bases. CDR3 size: 15 residues. The DNA of the CDR3 is TGTGCCAGCAGCCCGGGACAGGGACTGAACACTGAAGCTTTCTTT. Translation: CASSPGQGLNTEAFF. Supplemented by reference TRBV7-3 and TRBJ1-1, the full variable domain reads GAGVSQTPSNKVTEKGKYVELRCDPISGHTALYWYRQSLGQGPEFLIYFQGTGAADDSGLPNDRFFAVRPEGSVSTLKIQRTERGDSAVYLCASSPGQGLNTEAFFGQGTRLTVV.

The chain recombines TRBV27 with TRBJ2-6, with 9 bases fitting TRBD2. Looked up from germline, CDR1 is MNHEY and CDR2 is SMNVEV (reference sequence). CDR3 size: 19 residues. V lost 6 bases to trimming and J lost 0 bases; unmatched junction nucleotides: 12. CDR3 region: CASSKSGLARSSGANVLTF. DNA for the CDR3: TGTGCCAGCAGCAAATCTGGACTAGCGCGTTCCTCTGGGGCCAACGTCCTGACTTTC.

This chain connects TRBV7-9 to TRBJ2-3; a possible D gene is TRBD2 (5 bases). Germline V lookup: CDR1 SEHNR, CDR2 FQNEAQ (reference sequence). Trimming shortened V by 0 bases and J by 3 bases, and 13 bases separated the two germline ends. CDR3 length: 16 amino acids. Here the CDR3 reads CASSLAFGEETDTQYF. CDR3 in DNA: TGTGCCAGCAGCTTAGCGTTCGGGGAAGAAACAGATACGCAGTATTTT.

The chain links TRBV6-6 to TRBJ2-3; weak D call: TRBD2 (5 bases). V was cut by 8 bases and J by 10 bases, with 19 bases left in between. The CDR3 is 13 amino acids. CDR1 and CDR2 from the germline V gene are MNHNY and SVGAGI (reference sequence). The CDR3 nucleotides are TGTGCCAGCTCCGAGTGGGAGCGGCAGGCGCAGTATTTT. Translated: CASSEWERQAQYF.